This T cell receptor (beta chain) is drawn from a study of stem cell transplantation in POMP-related autoinflammatory disease. This CDR3 has 12 amino acids. Trimming removed 5 bases at V and 7 bases at J, with 7 bases between. The germline V gene encodes CDR1 KGHDR and CDR2 SFDVKD. Using immunoSEQ multiplex PCR, the repertoire was profiled, and TCRdb retains in-frame clones only, with some absent. The sample has 68,000 or so clones, just over 90% seen once. The clonotype was recovered from a human patient with POMP-related autoinflammation and immune dysregulation (PRAID). The graft donor may have given rise to some T cells. The chain carries TRBV24-1 and TRBJ2-2; D gene uncertain. The sequenced sample was CD4+ T cells from PBMCs, obtained after stem cell transplantation. The CDR3 nucleotides read TGTGCCACCAGTGGCCCCTTCGGGGAGCTGTTTTTT. Amino acids: CATSGPFGELFF.